The entry below gives a single TCR beta chain sequence along with its context. Its antigen is as yet unknown. The CDR3 consists of 17 residues. Trimming left V 3 bases short and J 4 bases short, with 19 bases between. Per germline, CDR1 MDHEN and CDR2 SYDVKM. Time point reported: week 11, during vaccination. Each vaccine dose was 300 ug of mutant IDH1 20-mer peptide, with topical imiquimod. Profiling relied on immunoSEQ multiplex PCR, and the TCRdb table lists in-frame clones only, not all of them. The sample records tens of thousands of clones, roughly 80% being singletons. This specimen comes from a study of a mutant IDH1 vaccine in newly diagnosed glioma. Across the whole study: Treated patients comprised about 60% males and 37.5% females, mean age 40.4 years. Patients' prior therapy spanned radiotherapy, temozolomide, or both; most underwent both.

Whole-study findings and limits: Changes in the top peripheral T cell clonotypes seemingly had no bearing on pseudoprogression. Detectable vaccine-induced immune responses arose in around 95% of patients.

V is TRBV28 and J is TRBJ1-3, with TRBD1 as a possible D gene (6 bases). This specimen consisted of PBMCs, obtained from a glioma patient whose treatment included an IDH1 peptide vaccine. The receptor was isolated from a man aged 30-40 years with glioma. The CDR3 DNA is TGTGCCAGCAGTTTCGTGCAGGGGATTTCGTCCGGAAACACCATATATTTT. Residues: CASSFVQGISSGNTIYF.